A selection of T cell receptor beta chains follows, all from one sample in a study of control samples from healthy donors and cancer patients. TCRdb's copy holds only in-frame clones and misses some; the assay was immunoSEQ multiplex PCR. Among some 140,000 clones listed, roughly nine tenths were seen once. Sequenced material: blood. These receptors all stem from a woman aged 25 to 39 in good health. CDR3s include the opening cysteine and the closing phenylalanine or tryptophan.

v_call,j_call,cdr3_aa
TRBV2,TRBJ1-2,CASKLGRESFNYGYTF
TRBV5-8,TRBJ1-4,CASSLGQDRTNEKLFF
TRBV7-2,TRBJ2-5,CASSPQTGGRETQYF
TRBV15,TRBJ1-6,CATSRQRPVNSPLHF
TRBV10-1,TRBJ2-4,CASSDREEDIQYF
TRBV6-5,TRBJ2-3,CASRVRSSTDTQYF
TRBV18,TRBJ2-3,CASSTVDNSEQYF
TRBV7-9,TRBJ2-7,CASSLSRDRFYRQYF
TRBV6-5,TRBJ2-1,CASSYSAIDSTEQFF
TRBV2,TRBJ1-6,CASSGGEGSPLHF
TRBV2,TRBJ1-2,CASSFGQGGEGYTF
TRBV7-2,TRBJ1-2,CASSQVRDRGYTF
TRBV4-1,TRBJ2-1,CASSQETGLPSSYNEQFF
TRBV6-5,TRBJ2-3,CASSYGRATSTDTQYF
TRBV16,TRBJ2-2,CASSQSLPAQGAGELFF
TRBV29-1,TRBJ2-2,CSVEPRRSGELFF
TRBV6-5,TRBJ2-7,CASSLLPGPMEQYF
TRBV28,TRBJ1-5,CASSLVASNQPQHF
TRBV30,TRBJ2-1,CAWSAERDSYNEQFF
TRBV18,TRBJ1-1,CASSEHEAFF
TRBV7-2,TRBJ1-2,CASSSKQGAYYGYTF
TRBV11-2,TRBJ1-1,CASSGDRERSTEAFF
TRBV5-1,TRBJ2-3,CASSLEWSGGTDTQYF
TRBV7-3,TRBJ2-1,CASSLTFPGLAGVSNEQFF
TRBV10-2,TRBJ2-1,CASSEGATSYNEQFF
TRBV20-1,TRBJ2-2,CSASSLITGELFF
TRBV28,TRBJ1-2,CASTLGGGYYGYTF
TRBV12-3/TRBV12-4,TRBJ1-6,CASSLVDNSPLHF
TRBV9,TRBJ2-7,CASSVAGGAAEQYF
TRBV5-1,TRBJ2-1,CASSLRTGLYNEQFF
TRBV19,TRBJ2-2,CASSDRGNTGELFF
TRBV5-1,TRBJ2-1,CASREKAYNEQFF
TRBV28,TRBJ1-2,CASSRTGTAGVYGYTF
TRBV9,TRBJ2-2,CASSYGTSGTGELFF
TRBV5-4,TRBJ2-1,CASSLEASVNEQFF
TRBV2,TRBJ1-1,CASSEIRGTEAFF
TRBV5-1,TRBJ2-3,CASSLGGQGRDTQYF
TRBV7-8,TRBJ2-7,CASSLAWSGRFGYEQYF
TRBV14,TRBJ1-6,CASSQLAGIGSYNSPLHF
TRBV9,TRBJ2-3,CASSPQIDSHTDTQYF
TRBV18,TRBJ1-5,CASSRTGDGNQPQHF
TRBV2,TRBJ2-2,CASILVRGTGELFF
TRBV14,TRBJ1-2,CASSQDGMSLRPWGYTF
TRBV5-1,TRBJ2-2,CASSLAAGPNTGELFF
TRBV10-2,TRBJ2-7,CASSRPGEQYF